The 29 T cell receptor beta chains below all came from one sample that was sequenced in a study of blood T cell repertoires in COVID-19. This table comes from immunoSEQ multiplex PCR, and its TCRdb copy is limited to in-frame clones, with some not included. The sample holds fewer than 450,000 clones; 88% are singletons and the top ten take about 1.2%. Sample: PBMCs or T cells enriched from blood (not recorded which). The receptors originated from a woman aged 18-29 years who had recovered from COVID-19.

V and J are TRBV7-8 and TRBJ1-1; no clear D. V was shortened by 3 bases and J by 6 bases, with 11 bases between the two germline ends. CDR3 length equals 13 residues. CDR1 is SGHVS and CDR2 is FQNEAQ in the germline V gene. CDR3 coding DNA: TGTGCCAGCAGCTTCGTACTCCGCCCTGAAGCTTTCTTT. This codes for CASSFVLRPEAFF.

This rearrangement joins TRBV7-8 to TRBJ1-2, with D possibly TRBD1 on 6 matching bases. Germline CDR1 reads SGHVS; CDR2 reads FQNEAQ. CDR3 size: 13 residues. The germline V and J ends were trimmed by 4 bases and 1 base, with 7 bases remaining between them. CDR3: CASSSDSNYGYTF. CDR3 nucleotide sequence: TGTGCCAGCAGCTCGGACAGTAACTATGGCTACACCTTC.

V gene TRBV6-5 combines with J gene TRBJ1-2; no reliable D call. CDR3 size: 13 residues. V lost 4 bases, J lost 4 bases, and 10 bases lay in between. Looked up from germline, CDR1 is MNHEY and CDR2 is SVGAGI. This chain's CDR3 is CASSSGSSYGYTF. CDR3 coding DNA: TGTGCCAGCAGTTCCGGGAGCTCCTATGGCTACACCTTC.

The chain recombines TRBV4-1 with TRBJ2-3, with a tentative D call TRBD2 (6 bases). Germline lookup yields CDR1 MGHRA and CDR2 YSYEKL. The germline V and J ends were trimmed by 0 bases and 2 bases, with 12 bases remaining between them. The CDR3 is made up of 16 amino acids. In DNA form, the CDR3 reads TGCGCCAGCAGCCAAGAGGGGCGGGGCACCACAGATACGCAGTATTTT. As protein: CASSQEGRGTTDTQYF.

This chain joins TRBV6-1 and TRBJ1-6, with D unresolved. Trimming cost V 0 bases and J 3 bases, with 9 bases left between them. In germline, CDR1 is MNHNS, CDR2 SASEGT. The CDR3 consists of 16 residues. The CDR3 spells CASSEARTVYNSPLHF. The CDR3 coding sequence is TGTGCCAGCAGTGAAGCGCGTACGGTCTATAATTCACCCCTCCACTTT.

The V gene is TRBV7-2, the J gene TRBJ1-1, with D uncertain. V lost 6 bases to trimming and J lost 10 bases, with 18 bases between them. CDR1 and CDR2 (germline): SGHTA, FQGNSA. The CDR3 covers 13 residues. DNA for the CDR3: TGTGCCAGCAGAATGGACCCGGGCGGGAGAGCTTTCTTT. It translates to CASRMDPGGRAFF.

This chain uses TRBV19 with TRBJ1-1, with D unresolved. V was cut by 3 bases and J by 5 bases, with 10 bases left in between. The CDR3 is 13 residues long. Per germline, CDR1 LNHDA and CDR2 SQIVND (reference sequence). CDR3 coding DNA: TGTGCCAGTAGTATCACTGGAGGGACTGAAGCTTTCTTT. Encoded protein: CASSITGGTEAFF.

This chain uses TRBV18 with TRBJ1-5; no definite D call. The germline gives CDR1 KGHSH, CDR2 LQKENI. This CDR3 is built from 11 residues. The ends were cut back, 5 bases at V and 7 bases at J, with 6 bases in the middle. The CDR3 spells CASSDGQPQHF. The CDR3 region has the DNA TGTGCCAGCTCAGACGGGCAGCCCCAGCATTTT.

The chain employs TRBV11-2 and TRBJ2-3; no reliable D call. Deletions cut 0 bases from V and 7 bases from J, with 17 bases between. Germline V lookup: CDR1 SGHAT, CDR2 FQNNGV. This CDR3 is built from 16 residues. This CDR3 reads CASSLDPTPSTHTQYF. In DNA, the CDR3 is TGTGCCAGCAGCTTAGACCCCACCCCCTCAACTCATACGCAGTATTTT.

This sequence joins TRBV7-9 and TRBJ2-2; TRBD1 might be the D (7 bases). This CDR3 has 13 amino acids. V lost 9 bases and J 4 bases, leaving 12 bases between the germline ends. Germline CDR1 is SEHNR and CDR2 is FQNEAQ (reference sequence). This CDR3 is CASSGGTTGELFF. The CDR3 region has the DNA TGTGCCAGTTCAGGGGGGACCACCGGGGAGCTGTTTTTT.

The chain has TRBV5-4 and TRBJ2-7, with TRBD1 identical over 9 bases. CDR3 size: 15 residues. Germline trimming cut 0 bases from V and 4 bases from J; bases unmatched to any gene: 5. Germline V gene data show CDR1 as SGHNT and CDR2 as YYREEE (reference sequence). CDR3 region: CASSLGGQGVYEQYF. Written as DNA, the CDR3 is TGTGCCAGCAGCTTGGGGGGACAGGGAGTATACGAGCAGTACTTC.

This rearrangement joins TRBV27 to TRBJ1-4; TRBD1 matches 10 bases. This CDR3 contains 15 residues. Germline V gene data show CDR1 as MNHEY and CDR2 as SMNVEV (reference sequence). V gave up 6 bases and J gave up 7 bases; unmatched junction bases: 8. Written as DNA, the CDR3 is TGTGCCAGCAGCATCGACAGGGGGCAGGGTGAAAAACTGTTTTTT. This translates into CASSIDRGQGEKLFF.

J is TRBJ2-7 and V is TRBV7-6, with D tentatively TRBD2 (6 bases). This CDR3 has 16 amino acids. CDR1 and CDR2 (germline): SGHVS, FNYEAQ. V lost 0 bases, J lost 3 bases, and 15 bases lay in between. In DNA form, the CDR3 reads TGTGCCAGCAGCTTAGCGGAGGGTTTTTACGGCTACGAGCAGTACTTC. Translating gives CASSLAEGFYGYEQYF. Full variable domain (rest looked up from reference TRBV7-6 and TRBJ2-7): GAGVSQSPRYKVTKRGQDVALRCDPISGHVSLYWYRQALGQGPEFLTYFNYEAQQDKSGLPNDRFSAERPEGSISTLTIQRTEQRDSAMYRCASSLAEGFYGYEQYFGPGTRLTVT.

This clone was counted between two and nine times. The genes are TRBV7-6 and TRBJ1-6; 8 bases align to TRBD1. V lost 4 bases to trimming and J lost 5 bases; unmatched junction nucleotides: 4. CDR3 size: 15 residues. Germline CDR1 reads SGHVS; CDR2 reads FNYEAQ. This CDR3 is CASSSSDRDNSPLHF. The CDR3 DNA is TGTGCCAGCAGCTCCTCGGACAGGGATAATTCACCCCTCCACTTT.

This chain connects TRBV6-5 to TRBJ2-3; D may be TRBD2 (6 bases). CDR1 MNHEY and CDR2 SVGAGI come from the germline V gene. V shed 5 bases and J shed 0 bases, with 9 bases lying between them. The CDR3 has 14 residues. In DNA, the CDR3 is TGTGCCAGCAGTCGGGAGTATAGCACAGATACGCAGTATTTT. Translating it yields CASSREYSTDTQYF.

CDR3: CASSLGLAGGNEQFF. The CDR3 bases are TGTGCCAGCAGCTTGGGACTAGCGGGGGGCAATGAGCAGTTCTTC. The chain recombines TRBV7-3 with TRBJ2-1; the match to TRBD2 covers 15 bases. J was trimmed by 6 bases and V by 3 bases; bases with no gene match: 0. The CDR3 has 15 residues. Per germline, CDR1 SGHTA and CDR2 FQGTGA.

This chain's CDR3 is CASSFRPGTDYGYTF. The DNA for the CDR3 is TGTGCCAGCAGTTTCAGGCCGGGGACAGACTATGGCTACACCTTC. The V gene is TRBV6-5, the J gene TRBJ1-2; 7 bases fit TRBD1. This CDR3 is built from 15 residues. The ends lost 4 bases at V and 3 bases at J; junction bases unmatched: 8. Germline V gene lookup returns CDR1 MNHEY and CDR2 SVGAGI.

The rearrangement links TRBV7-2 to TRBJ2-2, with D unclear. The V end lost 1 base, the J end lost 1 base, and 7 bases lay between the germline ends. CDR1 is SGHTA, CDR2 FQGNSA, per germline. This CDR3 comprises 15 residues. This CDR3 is CASSLGPKNTGELFF. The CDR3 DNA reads TGTGCCAGCAGCTTAGGTCCCAAGAACACCGGGGAGCTGTTTTTT.

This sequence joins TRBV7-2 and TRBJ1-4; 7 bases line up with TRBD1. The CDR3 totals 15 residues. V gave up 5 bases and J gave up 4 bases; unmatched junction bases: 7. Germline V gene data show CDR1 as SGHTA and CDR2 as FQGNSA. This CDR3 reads CASSRGQAVNEKLFF. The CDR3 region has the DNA TGTGCCAGCAGCCGTGGACAGGCAGTTAATGAAAAACTGTTTTTT.

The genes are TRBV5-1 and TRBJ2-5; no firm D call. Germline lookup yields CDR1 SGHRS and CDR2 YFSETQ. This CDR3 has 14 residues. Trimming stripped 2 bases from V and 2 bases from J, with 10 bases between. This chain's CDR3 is CASSFSVPQETQYF. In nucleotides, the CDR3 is TGCGCCAGCAGCTTTTCAGTACCACAAGAGACCCAGTACTTC.

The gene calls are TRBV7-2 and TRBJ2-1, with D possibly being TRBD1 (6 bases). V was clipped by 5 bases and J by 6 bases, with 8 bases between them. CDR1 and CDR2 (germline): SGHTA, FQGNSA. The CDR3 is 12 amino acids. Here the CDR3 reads CASSETGNEQFF. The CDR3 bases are TGTGCCAGCAGCGAGACAGGCAATGAGCAGTTCTTC.

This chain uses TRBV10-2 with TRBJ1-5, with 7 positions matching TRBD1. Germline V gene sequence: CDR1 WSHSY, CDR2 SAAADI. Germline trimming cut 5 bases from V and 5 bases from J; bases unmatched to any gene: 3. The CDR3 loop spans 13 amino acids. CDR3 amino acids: CASSQGVYQPQHF. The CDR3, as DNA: TGCGCCAGCAGTCAGGGGGTGTATCAGCCCCAGCATTTT.

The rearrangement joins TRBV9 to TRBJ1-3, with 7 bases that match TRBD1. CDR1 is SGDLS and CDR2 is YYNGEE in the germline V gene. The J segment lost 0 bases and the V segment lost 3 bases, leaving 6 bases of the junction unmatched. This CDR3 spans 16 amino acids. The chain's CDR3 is CASSGTQGRSGNTIYF. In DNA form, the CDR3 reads TGTGCCAGCAGCGGTACACAGGGGCGCTCTGGAAACACCATATATTTT.

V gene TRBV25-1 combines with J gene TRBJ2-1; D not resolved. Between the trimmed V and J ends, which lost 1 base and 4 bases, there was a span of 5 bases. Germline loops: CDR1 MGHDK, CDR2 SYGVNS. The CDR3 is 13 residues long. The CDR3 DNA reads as TGTGCCAGCAGTGAATTAGTGTACAATGAGCAGTTCTTC. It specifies CASSELVYNEQFF.

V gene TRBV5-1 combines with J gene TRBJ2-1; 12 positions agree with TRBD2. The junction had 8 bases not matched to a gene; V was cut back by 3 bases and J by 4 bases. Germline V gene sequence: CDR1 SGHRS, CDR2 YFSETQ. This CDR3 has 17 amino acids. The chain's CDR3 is CASSSPRLAGEYNEQFF. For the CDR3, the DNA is TGCGCCAGCAGCTCACCCAGACTAGCGGGGGAATACAATGAGCAGTTCTTC.

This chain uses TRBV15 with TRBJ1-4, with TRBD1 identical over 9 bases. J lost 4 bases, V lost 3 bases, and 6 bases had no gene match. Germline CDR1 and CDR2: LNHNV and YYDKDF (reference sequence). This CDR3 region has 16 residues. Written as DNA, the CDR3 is TGTGCCACCAGCAGTCAGACAGGGGGGGTTAATGAAAAACTGTTTTTT. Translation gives CATSSQTGGVNEKLFF.

The CDR3: CSGRDTRKRAQETQYF. The CDR3 DNA follows: TGCAGCGGCCGGGACACTCGAAAAAGGGCCCAAGAGACCCAGTACTTC. This chain links TRBV29-1 with TRBJ2-5; D may be TRBD1 (6 bases). From germline, CDR1 is SQVTM and CDR2 ANQGSEA. CDR3 length equals 16 residues. V gave up 7 bases and J gave up 1 base, with 22 bases separating them.

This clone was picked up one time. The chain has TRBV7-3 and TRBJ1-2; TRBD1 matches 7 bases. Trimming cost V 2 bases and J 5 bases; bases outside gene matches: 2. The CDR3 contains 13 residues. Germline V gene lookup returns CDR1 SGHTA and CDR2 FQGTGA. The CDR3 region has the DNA TGTGCCAGCAGCTTAGGGACAGATTATGGCTACACCTTC. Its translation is CASSLGTDYGYTF.

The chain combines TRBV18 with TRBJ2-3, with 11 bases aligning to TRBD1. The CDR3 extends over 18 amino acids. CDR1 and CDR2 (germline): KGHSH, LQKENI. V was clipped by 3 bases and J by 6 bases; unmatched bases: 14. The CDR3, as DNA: TGTGCCAGCTCACCCGTCGGGCGCCGGACAGGGGGCGCGGATACGCAGTATTTT. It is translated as CASSPVGRRTGGADTQYF.